This section outlines one T cell receptor (beta chain) sequence together with its context. This specimen belongs to a study of blood T cell repertoires in COVID-19. Background on the study: From the United States, Italy and Spain came samples of acute and convalescent COVID-19. The cDNA or gDNA used as material had been derived from T cells, B-cell-depleted T cells, or PBMCs.

The V segment lost 4 bases and the J segment 6 bases; nucleotides outside the gene matches: 7. The CDR3 covers 15 residues. Germline V gives CDR1 SGHTA, CDR2 FQGNSA. How the authors handled the data: The authors estimated nucleated cell counts from reference gene primer amplification. TCRdb keeps only in-frame clones here, not all; method: immunoSEQ multiplex PCR. V and J calls plus clone size are reproduced from that table; the DNA served to infer D and trimming. The sample lists 12,000 to 15,000 clones, about 83% occurring once. The chain recombines TRBV7-2 with TRBJ2-1; 9 bases line up with TRBD2. The sample comprised peripheral blood. This sequence originates from a human donor in a cohort sampled during active COVID-19. CDR3 amino acids: CASSSLAGEGNEQFF. CDR3 nucleotide sequence: TGTGCCAGCAGCTCTTTAGCGGGAGAAGGCAATGAGCAGTTCTTC.